This TCR beta chain was found in a study of blood T cell repertoires in COVID-19. The repertoire was sequenced with immunoSEQ multiplex PCR; TCRdb's copy has only in-frame clones and lacks some. The data show under 150,000 clones, around 84% seen once. Per the germline V gene, CDR1 is SNHLY and CDR2 is FYNNEI. The J segment lost 4 bases and the V segment lost 6 bases, leaving 3 bases of the junction unmatched. This CDR3 spans 14 amino acids. The source is a woman aged 50 to 60 who had been exposed to COVID-19. This rearrangement joins TRBV2 to TRBJ2-2; 9 bases match TRBD1. Sequencing used PBMCs or T cells enriched from blood (not recorded which). The CDR3 sequence: CASRNRGRTGELFF. The CDR3, as DNA: TGTGCCAGCAGGAACAGGGGGCGCACCGGGGAGCTGTTTTTT.